This T cell receptor beta chain stems from a study of regulatory T cells in long-lasting Graves disease. As concerns this clonotype: Its antigen remains unidentified.

Time point indicated: persistent/refractory GD, antithyroid drugs over 5 years with positive TRAb. Following extraction of RNA from PBMCs, that RNA was used to make the TCR library. General study points: Persistent Graves' patients had lower TCR diversity than newly diagnosed ones. It was peripheral blood alone, not thyroid tissue, that was studied. New patients shared 950 to 1,000 public clonotypes, fewer than the approximately 2,500 shared by persistent patients.

Germline V lookup: CDR1 SGDLS, CDR2 YYNGEE. Trimming removed 0 bases at V and 1 base at J, with 7 bases between. The CDR3 sequence is 14 residues long. Arm-PCR of CDR3 regions and iRepertoire HTBI primers were used to build TCR beta libraries. Each CDR3 protein gets one entry after TCRdb re-called the multiplex PCR reads with MiXCR. The data hold around 300,000 distinct CDR3 sequences, with 22% observed a single time. This clonotype was sampled from a female donor with Graves disease. This chain joins TRBV9 and TRBJ2-5; D remains ambiguous. The sample here was peripheral blood mononuclear cells (PBMCs), taken when the disease was refractory, from a patient treated with antithyroid drugs. CDR3 protein: CASSVGDGQETQYF. For the CDR3, the DNA is TGTGCCAGCAGCGTAGGCGATGGCCAAGAGACCCAGTACTTC.